The next 28 T cell receptor beta chains were all read from a single sample in a study of regulatory T cells in long-lasting Graves disease. The time point was: newly diagnosed GD, antithyroid drugs for less than 3 months. Extracted RNA from PBMCs served as the source of the TCR library. Construction of TCR beta libraries relied on iRepertoire HTBI primers and on Arm-PCR targeting CDR3 regions. TCRdb re-derived calls from the multiplex PCR reads in MiXCR, one entry per CDR3 protein. The sample carries about 220,000 distinct CDR3 sequences, approximately 19% recorded once. These data also featured in a second study, about T cells in Graves' hyperthyroidism and ophthalmopathy.

This material consisted of peripheral blood mononuclear cells (PBMCs), taken at new diagnosis, from a patient treated with antithyroid drugs. The receptor set was obtained from a woman in her thirties with Graves disease.

This clonotype was picked up many times. The chain employs TRBV14 and TRBJ1-1, with 7 positions matching TRBD1. The germline V gene has CDR1 SGHDN and CDR2 FVKESK. The V and J ends lost 3 bases and 5 bases, in that order; junction bases with no gene match: 9. The CDR3 runs to 15 residues. The CDR3 here is CASSHTTGLRTEAFF. CDR3 in DNA: TGTGCCAGCAGCCACACGACAGGGCTAAGGACTGAAGCTTTCTTT.

The chain uses TRBV14 and TRBJ1-4; TRBD1 is a possible D gene (6 bases). CDR3 length equals 15 residues. The ends were cut back, 4 bases at V and 4 bases at J, with 13 bases in the middle. Germline CDR1 reads SGHDN; CDR2 reads FVKESK. CDR3 sequence reads: CASSPKTGINEKLFF. For the CDR3, the DNA is TGTGCCAGCAGCCCTAAAACAGGGATTAATGAAAAACTGTTTTTT.

This clonotype was found many times. The chain combines TRBV7-8 with TRBJ2-1, with a possible D match to TRBD1 (6 bases). V lost 1 base and J 5 bases, leaving 9 bases between the germline ends. Germline V gene data show CDR1 as SGHVS and CDR2 as FQNEAQ. This CDR3 is 14 amino acids long. The CDR3 bases are TGTGCCAGCAGCTTAGTCTACAGGGACAATGAGCAGTTCTTC. Translation gives CASSLVYRDNEQFF.

This clonotype was found many times. The genes are TRBV3-1 and TRBJ2-3; 12 bases line up with TRBD2. J was trimmed by 5 bases and V by 4 bases; bases with no gene match: 7. The germline gives CDR1 LGHDT, CDR2 YNNKEL (reference sequence). The CDR3 consists of 16 residues. For the CDR3, the DNA is TGTGCCAGCAGCCCCCTAGCGGGGGGGTGGGTAGATACGCAGTATTTT. Amino acids: CASSPLAGGWVDTQYF.

This clonotype showed up many times. This chain uses TRBV5-1 with TRBJ2-5; D is unclear. The CDR3 loop spans 12 amino acids. The germline gives CDR1 SGHRS, CDR2 YFSETQ. V gave up 4 bases and J gave up 9 bases, with 13 bases separating them. For the CDR3, the DNA is TGCGCCAGCAGCACGGACCTCCGGGCCCAGTACTTC. Its translation is CASSTDLRAQYF. The full variable domain, completed using reference TRBV5-1 and TRBJ2-5, is KAGVTQTPRYLIKTRGQQVTLSCSPISGHRSVSWYQQTPGQGLQFLFEYFSETQRNKGNFPGRFSGRQFSNSRSEMNVSTLELGDSALYLCASSTDLRAQYFGPGTRLLVL.

This clonotype has a count of ten or more. This rearrangement joins TRBV19 to TRBJ1-4; D uncertain. The germline V gene encodes CDR1 LNHDA and CDR2 SQIVND (reference sequence). V was shortened by 3 bases and J by 7 bases, with 12 bases between the two germline ends. The CDR3 has 14 residues. The CDR3 loop is CASSITWKGEKLFF. The DNA for the CDR3 is TGTGCCAGTAGTATCACCTGGAAGGGTGAAAAACTGTTTTTT.

This clonotype appeared many times. The chain recombines TRBV6-4 with TRBJ2-7; D remains ambiguous. From germline, CDR1 is MRHNA and CDR2 SNTAGT. The CDR3 length is 13 residues. The V and J ends lost 10 bases and 2 bases respectively, with 15 bases between them. CDR3 amino acids: CATTRTSTYEQYF. The CDR3 nucleotides read TGTGCCACTACCAGGACCTCGACCTACGAGCAGTACTTC.

The chain has TRBV12-3 or TRBV12-4 and TRBJ1-1, with D possibly being TRBD1 (5 bases). V gave up 3 bases and J gave up 5 bases, with 13 bases separating them. This CDR3 is 14 amino acids long. The CDR3 spells CASSFQGRFTEAFF. The CDR3 DNA reads TGTGCCAGCAGTTTTCAGGGAAGGTTTACTGAAGCTTTCTTT.

Ten or more counts support this clonotype. CDR3 region: CASTEGGVGEAFF. The CDR3 bases are TGTGCCAGCACCGAGGGGGGGGTCGGTGAAGCTTTCTTT. The chain employs TRBV6-2 or TRBV6-3 and TRBJ1-1; D is perhaps TRBD1 (6 bases). The V gene's germline CDR1 is MNHEY and CDR2 SVGEGT. Trimming pared 7 bases from V and 7 bases from J, leaving 16 bases between. CDR3 length: 13 residues.

This clonotype was seen ten or more times. V is TRBV27 and J is TRBJ2-7, with 11 bases matching TRBD2. V shed 5 bases, J shed 7 bases, and the junction held 13 bases outside the gene matches. The CDR3 spans 16 residues. Per the germline V gene, CDR1 is MNHEY and CDR2 is SMNVEV (reference sequence). CDR3 in amino acids: CASSVVGLAVEREQYF. The DNA for the CDR3 is TGTGCCAGCAGTGTAGTGGGACTAGCGGTGGAGCGGGAGCAGTACTTC.

This clonotype was observed many times. The CDR3 region is CASSVRRDTGELFF. The CDR3 bases are TGTGCCAGCAGCGTTAGGAGGGACACCGGGGAGCTGTTTTTT. J is TRBJ2-2 and V is TRBV7-2, with D tentatively TRBD2 (6 bases). This CDR3 has 14 amino acids. The V end lost 5 bases, the J end lost 3 bases, and 10 bases lay between the germline ends. CDR1 and CDR2 (germline): SGHTA, FQGNSA.

This clonotype was counted ten times or more. The chain recombines TRBV28 with TRBJ2-2; a weak D match, TRBD1 (5 bases). CDR1 and CDR2 (germline): MDHEN, SYDVKM. The CDR3 is made up of 14 amino acids. With 5 bases removed from V and 3 bases from J, the gap between germline ends came to 10 bases. The CDR3 DNA is TGTGCCAGCAGTCCCCGCAGGGACACCGGGGAGCTGTTTTTT. Translating it yields CASSPRRDTGELFF. Together with reference TRBV28 and TRBJ2-2, the CDR3 gives the full variable domain: DVKVTQSSRYLVKRTGEKVFLECVQDMDHENMFWYRQDPGLGLRLIYFSYDVKMKEKGDIPEGYSVSREKKERFSLILESASTNQTSMYLCASSPRRDTGELFFGEGSRLTVL.

This chain joins TRBV7-9 and TRBJ1-4, with D possibly being TRBD1 (5 bases). Germline values: CDR1 SEHNR, CDR2 FQNEAQ (reference sequence). Deletions cut 2 bases from V and 4 bases from J, with 14 bases between. The CDR3 is made up of 16 amino acids. The CDR3 sequence: CASSLLEGILNEKLFF. The CDR3 DNA is TGTGCCAGCAGCTTACTTGAGGGGATCCTTAATGAAAAACTGTTTTTT.

V usage is TRBV7-7 and J usage is TRBJ2-5; D possibly corresponds to TRBD1 (6 bases). CDR3 size: 15 residues. Germline CDR1 reads SSHAT; CDR2 reads FNYEAQ (reference sequence). CDR3 sequence (DNA): TGTGCTAGTGGCAGGGGCGAGGGGTACCAAGAGACCCAGTACTTC. This codes for CASGRGEGYQETQYF.

This clonotype was observed at least ten times. In nucleotides, the CDR3 is TGTGCCAGCAGCTTAGACGGGGGCTCCTACAATGAGCAGTTCTTC. The encoded protein is CASSLDGGSYNEQFF. The chain links TRBV11-3 to TRBJ2-1; TRBD2 might be the D (6 bases). This CDR3 contains 15 residues. The V gene lost 0 bases and the J gene lost 0 bases, with 6 bases spanning the gap. In germline, CDR1 is SGHNT, CDR2 YENEEA. The full variable domain, with the rest looked up from reference TRBV11-3 and TRBJ2-1, is EAGVVQSPRYKIIEKKQPVAFWCNPISGHNTLYWYLQNLGQGPELLIRYENEEAVDDSQLPKDRFSAERLKGVDSTLKIQPAELGDSAVYLCASSLDGGSYNEQFFGPGTRLTVL.

This clonotype was observed many times. The chain carries TRBV29-1 and TRBJ1-4; D is unclear. V lost 4 bases, J lost 8 bases, and 14 bases lay in between. Germline V CDR1 and CDR2: SQVTM, ANQGSEA. The CDR3 spans 13 residues. CDR3 nucleotides: TGCAGCGTTGGAGGAGGGTATGACGAAAAACTGTTTTTT. Translated, it gives CSVGGGYDEKLFF. Filled out from reference TRBV29-1 and TRBJ1-4, the complete variable domain reads SAVISQKPSRDICQRGTSLTIQCQVDSQVTMMFWYRQQPGQSLTLIATANQGSEATYESGFVIDKFPISRPNLTFSTLTVSNMSPEDSSIYLCSVGGGYDEKLFFGSGTQLSVL.

This clonotype came up many times. The chain combines TRBV12-3 or TRBV12-4 with TRBJ1-2; 8 nucleotides agree with TRBD1. This CDR3 is built from 15 residues. With V trimmed by 6 bases and J by 1 base, 7 bases remained unmatched. CDR3 in DNA: TGTGCCAGCAGAAACCAGGGGGCCGGTAACTATGGCTACACCTTC. Amino acid sequence: CASRNQGAGNYGYTF.

This clonotype was counted at least ten times. This chain connects TRBV5-1 to TRBJ2-1; D call uncertain. Trimming pared 1 base from V and 7 bases from J, leaving 6 bases between. This CDR3 is built from 12 residues. Looked up from germline, CDR1 is SGHRS and CDR2 is YFSETQ. The CDR3 DNA follows: TGCGCCAGCAGCTTGTATGGGAATGAGCAGTTCTTC. This sequence encodes CASSLYGNEQFF.

A few counts support this clonotype. The gene calls are TRBV11-3 and TRBJ1-4; TRBD1 is a possible D gene (5 bases). V lost 5 bases and J 0 bases, leaving 13 bases between the germline ends. CDR3 length equals 16 residues. CDR1 SGHNT and CDR2 YENEEA come from the germline V gene. This chain's CDR3 is CASSHSGTPTNEKLFF. CDR3 coding DNA: TGTGCCAGCAGCCACAGCGGGACTCCAACTAATGAAAAACTGTTTTTT.

This clonotype was found a few times. A read error is possible here, since a much larger clone lies one base away. The chain links TRBV4-1 to TRBJ2-7; a possible D gene is TRBD2 (5 bases). V dropped 0 bases and J dropped 0 bases, with 12 bases sitting between them. CDR3 size: 16 residues. The germline V gene has CDR1 MGHRA and CDR2 YSYEKL. CDR3 sequence: CASSQDRTFGSYEQYF. The CDR3 coding sequence is TGCGCCAGCAGCCAAGATAGGACTTTCGGCTCCTACGAGCAGTACTTC.

This clonotype was seen ten or more times. V usage is TRBV12-3 or TRBV12-4 and J usage is TRBJ1-2; 9 bases match TRBD1. V lost 6 bases and J lost 0; bases outside the gene matches: 11. CDR3 length: 17 residues. The CDR3 DNA reads TGTGCCAGCAGCCTTAAACAGGGGGCACTTACTAACTATGGCTACACCTTC. Translated: CASSLKQGALTNYGYTF.

This clonotype occurred many times. This chain uses TRBV2 with TRBJ1-5; D is uncertain. Between the trimmed V and J ends, which lost 6 bases and 1 base, there was a span of 13 bases. From germline, CDR1 is SNHLY and CDR2 FYNNEI. CDR3 length: 15 amino acids. The CDR3 region is CASRGVGRSNQPQHF. Here the CDR3 DNA reads TGTGCCAGCAGGGGCGTAGGAAGGAGCAATCAGCCCCAGCATTTT.

The J gene is TRBJ2-1, the V gene TRBV27, with 11 bases lining up with TRBD2. The V gene end was trimmed by 6 bases and the J gene end by 5 bases; junction bases not matched to a gene: 3. The CDR3 loop spans 14 amino acids. Germline V CDR1 and CDR2: MNHEY, SMNVEV (reference sequence). This CDR3 reads CASSRLAGNNEQFF. CDR3 coding DNA: TGTGCCAGCAGCCGACTAGCGGGAAACAATGAGCAGTTCTTC.

This clonotype was seen ten or more times. The chain is built from TRBV7-9 and TRBJ1-2, with 10 bases identical to TRBD1. With V trimmed by 5 bases and J by 4 bases, 4 bases remained unmatched. The germline gives CDR1 SEHNR, CDR2 FQNEAQ (reference sequence). There are 14 residues in the CDR3. For the CDR3, the DNA is TGTGCCAGCAGCCCGGGACAGGGGATCTATGGCTACACCTTC. Translated, it gives CASSPGQGIYGYTF.

The V call is TRBV6-1, the J call TRBJ2-7; 8 bases agree with TRBD2. The junction had 7 bases not matched to a gene; V was cut back by 6 bases and J by 0 bases. This CDR3 spans 15 amino acids. Germline V gene lookup returns CDR1 MNHNS and CDR2 SASEGT. Here the CDR3 reads CASSPDGGDSYEQYF. The CDR3 bases are TGTGCCAGCAGCCCCGACGGGGGGGACTCCTACGAGCAGTACTTC.

This clonotype was seen ten or more times. V usage is TRBV20-1 and J usage is TRBJ2-3; 12 bases map to TRBD2. This CDR3 comprises 15 residues. Looked up from germline, CDR1 is DFQATT and CDR2 is SNEGSKA (reference sequence). With 6 bases clipped from V and 2 bases from J, the junction kept 6 bases outside the gene matches. Written as DNA, the CDR3 is TGCAGTGCGAGTGGACTAGCGGGGCCCACAGATACGCAGTATTTT. It specifies CSASGLAGPTDTQYF.

Regarding this clonotype: Being one base from a much bigger clone, this may be a read error. The chain uses TRBV30 and TRBJ2-4; 13 nucleotides match TRBD2. This CDR3 region has 20 residues. V dropped 6 bases and J dropped 2; count of bases not matched to a gene: 19. Per the germline V gene, CDR1 is GTSNPN and CDR2 is SVGIG (reference sequence). CDR3 DNA sequence: TGTGCCTGCACCTACAGCCGACAGGGACTAGCGGGAATAACCAAAAACATTCAGTACTTC. It specifies CACTYSRQGLAGITKNIQYF.

The chain employs TRBV19 and TRBJ2-7; 10 positions match TRBD2. Trimming cost V 5 bases and J 2 bases; bases outside gene matches: 12. The CDR3 extends over 17 amino acids. Looked up from germline, CDR1 is LNHDA and CDR2 is SQIVND (reference sequence). CDR3 nucleotide sequence: TGTGCCAGTAGTCATCCCCCAGGCAGCGGGGGGGCCTACGAGCAGTACTTC. This sequence encodes CASSHPPGSGGAYEQYF.